Presented here are 27 T cell receptor beta chains from one specimen sequenced in a study of cytomegalovirus exposure and HLA in healthy donors. Researchers ran the PCR with 60 Vbeta and 13 Jbeta primers. Produced via immunoSEQ multiplex PCR; TCRdb's table is partial and in-frame only. The repertoire holds about 150,000 clones, with about 84% as singletons. The sequenced sample consisted of PBMCs. The receptors come from a male donor in good health and CMV-seronegative.

This clone occurred once. Here the CDR3 omits its conserved ending phenylalanine or tryptophan, so a read error is the likely source. The CDR3 protein is CASSSTSPTYEQYL. The CDR3 coding sequence is TGTGCCAGCAGCTCCACTAGTCCCACCTACGAGCAGTACCTC. The chain couples TRBV7-8 to TRBJ2-7; maybe TRBD2 (5 bases). V was pared by 4 bases and J by 2 bases, with 12 bases between. The CDR3 is 14 amino acids. The V gene's germline CDR1 is SGHVS and CDR2 FQNEAQ.

The rearrangement links TRBV6-6 to TRBJ2-5; possibly TRBD1 for D (6 bases). The germline V gene has CDR1 MNHNY and CDR2 SVGAGI (reference sequence). Trimming removed 5 bases at V and 10 bases at J, with 11 bases between. CDR3 size: 11 residues. The CDR3 loop reads CASSPGADQYF. The CDR3 DNA reads as TGTGCCAGCAGTCCAGGGGCGGACCAGTACTTC.

The chain is built from TRBV5-1 and TRBJ2-1; 11 bases are a match to TRBD2. Germline CDR1 and CDR2: SGHRS and YFSETQ. With V trimmed by 1 base and J by 10 bases, 10 bases remained unmatched. The CDR3 has 16 amino acids. The CDR3 DNA is TGCGCCAGCAGCTTGCCCGGGACTAGCGGTTATCAAGAGCAGTTCTTC. Translating it yields CASSLPGTSGYQEQFF.

CDR3 nucleotide sequence: TGCAGCGTTGCAGGGAATGGAAACACCATATATTTT. Translating it yields CSVAGNGNTIYF. This chain connects TRBV29-1 to TRBJ1-3, with D possibly being TRBD1 (5 bases). V was trimmed by 4 bases and J by 3 bases, leaving 7 bases between them. This CDR3 is 12 amino acids long. Germline CDR1 SQVTM, CDR2 ANQGSEA. Full variable domain (outside the CDR3, taken from reference TRBV29-1 and TRBJ1-3): SAVISQKPSRDICQRGTSLTIQCQVDSQVTMMFWYRQQPGQSLTLIATANQGSEATYESGFVIDKFPISRPNLTFSTLTVSNMSPEDSSIYLCSVAGNGNTIYFGEGSWLTVV.

This clone was seen just once. The V and J genes are TRBV20-1 and TRBJ1-1; D gene unclear. The germline V gene has CDR1 DFQATT and CDR2 SNEGSKA (reference sequence). The CDR3 covers 11 residues. V shed 6 bases and J shed 4 bases, with 9 bases lying between them. DNA of the CDR3: TGCAGTGCCCCGGTCGGCACTGAAGCTTTCTTT. This gives the protein CSAPVGTEAFF.

The chain employs TRBV7-9 and TRBJ2-2; weak D call: TRBD2 (5 bases). V was pared by 5 bases and J by 5 bases, with 15 bases between. The CDR3 is 15 residues long. Germline CDR1 is SEHNR and CDR2 is FQNEAQ (reference sequence). The CDR3 nucleotides are TGTGCCAGCAGCCCGCTCCCGAGGGAGACCGGGGAGCTGTTTTTT. It encodes CASSPLPRETGELFF.

The rearrangement uses TRBV7-6 and TRBJ1-3, with D possibly being TRBD1 (5 bases). CDR3 length: 17 residues. CDR1 is SGHVS, CDR2 FNYEAQ, per germline. Trimming cost V 1 base and J 0 bases, with 13 bases left between them. The CDR3 sequence is CASSLVAREISGNTIYF. As DNA, the CDR3 is TGTGCCAGCAGCTTAGTGGCCAGGGAAATCTCTGGAAACACCATATATTTT. The entire variable domain, with the rest obtained from reference TRBV7-6 and TRBJ1-3, is as follows: GAGVSQSPRYKVTKRGQDVALRCDPISGHVSLYWYRQALGQGPEFLTYFNYEAQQDKSGLPNDRFSAERPEGSISTLTIQRTEQRDSAMYRCASSLVAREISGNTIYFGEGSWLTVV.

This rearrangement joins TRBV7-2 to TRBJ2-2, with no clear D. Germline values: CDR1 SGHTA, CDR2 FQGNSA. V was trimmed by 3 bases and J by 1 base, leaving 3 bases between them. The CDR3 spans 13 residues. Here the CDR3 reads CASSFRNTGELFF. CDR3 coding DNA: TGTGCCAGCAGCTTCCGGAACACCGGGGAGCTGTTTTTT.

This clone has a single count. The gene calls are TRBV9 and TRBJ1-2; D gene uncertain. CDR3 length: 16 residues. Trimming took 4 bases from V and 0 from J, leaving 16 bases between them. Germline lookup yields CDR1 SGDLS and CDR2 YYNGEE. CDR3 in DNA: TGTGCCAGCAGCCGGGTGGGAGGGCCCGCTAACTATGGCTACACCTTC. As protein: CASSRVGGPANYGYTF.

This chain joins TRBV4-3 and TRBJ1-2; perhaps TRBD1 as D (6 bases). The CDR3 consists of 15 residues. Germline values: CDR1 LGHNA, CDR2 YSLEER. V dropped 1 base and J dropped 6 bases, with 15 bases sitting between them. CDR3 residues: CASSQGPNRDHGYTF. As DNA, the CDR3 is TGCGCCAGCAGCCAAGGCCCGAACAGGGATCATGGCTACACCTTC.

This chain connects TRBV27 to TRBJ1-2; D unresolved. Germline-derived CDR1 and CDR2 are MNHEY and SMNVEV (reference sequence). The CDR3 covers 13 residues. V gave up 7 bases and J gave up 3 bases, with 12 bases separating them. This CDR3 reads CASKPPGDYGYTF. The CDR3, as DNA: TGTGCCAGCAAACCCCCCGGAGACTATGGCTACACCTTC.

V usage is TRBV4-1 and J usage is TRBJ1-1; the D gene is possibly TRBD1 (5 bases). This CDR3 comprises 15 residues. CDR1 MGHRA and CDR2 YSYEKL come from the germline V gene. V was cut by 9 bases and J by 2 bases, with 19 bases left in between. The chain's CDR3 is CASSLSGRANTEAFF. The CDR3 DNA follows: TGCGCCAGTTCCCTGTCGGGCAGGGCTAACACTGAAGCTTTCTTT.

The genes are TRBV5-8 and TRBJ1-5; 7 bases map to TRBD1. With V trimmed by 0 bases and J by 0 bases, 9 bases remained unmatched. Germline V gene lookup returns CDR1 SGHTS and CDR2 YDEGEE. CDR3 length equals 18 residues. The CDR3 reads CASSLELGTAHSNQPQHF. DNA for the CDR3: TGTGCCAGCAGCTTGGAGCTAGGGACAGCGCATAGCAATCAGCCCCAGCATTTT.

The chain employs TRBV5-1 and TRBJ2-7; TRBD1 is a possible D gene (6 bases). Germline lookup yields CDR1 SGHRS and CDR2 YFSETQ. The CDR3 spans 14 residues. V shed 7 bases and J shed 6 bases, with 20 bases lying between them. Written as DNA, the CDR3 is TGCGCCAGCGGACCTACAGGGTCGGCGGGCGAGCAGTACTTC. Translated: CASGPTGSAGEQYF.

The rearrangement uses TRBV28 and TRBJ2-3; TRBD1 matches at 8 bases. Germline CDR1 reads MDHEN; CDR2 reads SYDVKM. The J segment lost 4 bases and the V segment lost 5 bases, leaving 8 bases of the junction unmatched. CDR3 length: 15 amino acids. Written as DNA, the CDR3 is TGTGCCAGCAGTCCAATGGGACAGGAGGCAGATACGCAGTATTTT. Residues: CASSPMGQEADTQYF.

The rearrangement uses TRBV9 and TRBJ2-1; 7 nucleotides line up with TRBD2. The J segment lost 1 base and the V segment lost 4 bases, leaving 5 bases of the junction unmatched. Per germline, CDR1 SGDLS and CDR2 YYNGEE. This CDR3 has 15 amino acids. CDR3 sequence (DNA): TGTGCCAGCAGCACCAGCGGGGAATCCTACAATGAGCAGTTCTTC. Amino acids: CASSTSGESYNEQFF.

This clone was seen just once. This sequence joins TRBV15 and TRBJ2-5; perhaps TRBD2 as D (6 bases). The germline CDR1 and CDR2 sequences are LNHNV and YYDKDF (reference sequence). The ends were cut back, 0 bases at V and 9 bases at J, with 17 bases in the middle. The CDR3 contains 15 residues. Written as DNA, the CDR3 is TGTGCCACCAGCAGAGATGTCCCGCGGGAACCCCCCCAGTACTTC. This sequence encodes CATSRDVPREPPQYF.

The chain links TRBV6-6 to TRBJ1-6; no clear D. The CDR3 totals 15 residues. V was pared by 4 bases and J by 7 bases, with 14 bases between. Germline CDR1 is MNHNY and CDR2 is SVGAGI (reference sequence). The CDR3 sequence is CASSWPLGGNSPLHF. The CDR3 nucleotides read TGTGCCAGCAGTTGGCCGCTGGGAGGGAATTCACCCCTCCACTTT.

The gene calls are TRBV9 and TRBJ1-1; D gene uncertain. This CDR3 spans 15 amino acids. Trimming pared 0 bases from V and 1 base from J, leaving 10 bases between. Per the germline V gene, CDR1 is SGDLS and CDR2 is YYNGEE. CDR3 loop: CASSVDPGSNTEAFF. The DNA for the CDR3 is TGTGCCAGCAGCGTAGATCCGGGGTCGAACACTGAAGCTTTCTTT.

This clone was seen a handful of times. This rearrangement joins TRBV30 to TRBJ2-5; no clear D. The germline V and J ends were trimmed by 0 bases and 1 base, with 6 bases remaining between them. This CDR3 is built from 13 residues. Germline CDR1 and CDR2: GTSNPN and SVGIG (reference sequence). As DNA, the CDR3 is TGTGCCTGGAGTGTGGGCAGCCAAGAGACCCAGTACTTC. Translated: CAWSVGSQETQYF.

CDR3 nucleotide sequence: TGTGCCAGCAGCTCGACAGGGAGAGGCTATGGCTACACCTTC. Residues: CASSSTGRGYGYTF. The chain carries TRBV13 and TRBJ1-2; 7 bases line up with TRBD1. Germline CDR1 reads PRHDT; CDR2 reads FYEKMQ (reference sequence). V shed 4 bases, J shed 4 bases, and the junction held 6 bases outside the gene matches. The length of the CDR3 is 14 residues.

This clone was seen once. This chain links TRBV4-1 with TRBJ1-4, with TRBD1 identical over 8 bases. Germline V gene data show CDR1 as MGHRA and CDR2 as YSYEKL. With 3 bases clipped from V and 1 base from J, the junction kept 4 bases outside the gene matches. The CDR3 length is 16 residues. The CDR3 loop reads CASSQAGQGTNEKLFF. CDR3 nucleotides: TGCGCCAGCAGCCAGGCCGGACAGGGAACTAATGAAAAACTGTTTTTT.

The chain combines TRBV6-1 with TRBJ1-5; TRBD1 matches at 7 bases. Germline-derived CDR1 and CDR2 are MNHNS and SASEGT. CDR3 length: 14 residues. J lost 0 bases, V lost 11 bases, and 7 bases had no gene match. The CDR3 spells CAVDRDDSNQPQHF. DNA of the CDR3: TGTGCCGTAGACAGGGACGATAGCAATCAGCCCCAGCATTTT.

This chain uses TRBV6-1 with TRBJ1-4, with no clear D. This CDR3 is built from 14 residues. Between the trimmed V and J ends, which lost 6 bases and 1 base, there was a span of 9 bases. CDR1 is MNHNS, CDR2 SASEGT, per germline. The CDR3 reads CASSHVLTNEKLFF. The CDR3 DNA is TGTGCCAGCAGCCATGTACTAACTAATGAAAAACTGTTTTTT.

V is TRBV11-1 and J is TRBJ2-2; unclear D gene. The ends were cut back, 2 bases at V and 0 bases at J, with 13 bases in the middle. CDR1 is SGHAT and CDR2 is FQDESV in the germline V gene (reference sequence). The CDR3 totals 17 residues. CDR3 coding DNA: TGTGCCAGCAGCTTATCAAAGTGGCTGACGAACACCGGGGAGCTGTTTTTT. As protein: CASSLSKWLTNTGELFF. The full variable domain, with the rest looked up from reference TRBV11-1 and TRBJ2-2, is EAEVAQSPRYKITEKSQAVAFWCDPISGHATLYWYRQILGQGPELLVQFQDESVVDDSQLPKDRFSAERLKGVDSTLKIQPAELGDSAMYLCASSLSKWLTNTGELFFGEGSRLTVL.

The V and J genes are TRBV5-6 and TRBJ2-1; possible D gene TRBD2, 5 bases. The CDR3 sequence is 13 residues long. Looked up from germline, CDR1 is SGHDT and CDR2 is YYEEEE. V was pared by 1 base and J by 13 bases, with 15 bases between. CDR3 sequence (DNA): TGTGCCAGCAGCTTGTTACGCGGAGGCGACCAGTTCTTC. Amino acid sequence: CASSLLRGGDQFF.

This chain uses TRBV5-4 with TRBJ1-2; D possibly corresponds to TRBD1 (6 bases). Per germline, CDR1 SGHNT and CDR2 YYREEE (reference sequence). V shed 0 bases and J shed 6 bases, with 9 bases lying between them. The CDR3 is 13 residues long. CDR3 in amino acids: CASSLDRAHGYTF. The CDR3 DNA reads TGTGCCAGCAGCTTGGACAGGGCCCATGGCTACACCTTC.